This T cell receptor (beta chain) was sequenced during a study of shared clonotypes between healthy human individuals. Study-level information: Each donor's CD8 memory used one plate, CD8 naive two, each CD4 subset three. Study-level results: Owing to a small donor count, the genetic and exposure-history diversity represented was limited.

Naive CD8 cells lacked CD45RO, underwent positive selection for CCR7 and left out terminally differentiated effector memory CD45RA+ cells. HIV-negative, healthy adults without recent acute infections or vaccinations were the donors. The germline V gene encodes CDR1 SGHVS and CDR2 FQNEAQ. The CDR3 has 16 amino acids. The germline V and J ends were trimmed by 5 bases and 6 bases, with 20 bases remaining between them. Researchers ran the assay at a deep level. TCRdb keeps only in-frame clones here, not all; method: immunoSEQ multiplex PCR. The sample comprises millions of clones, approximately 94% of which are singletons, and approximately 1.2% rests with the top ten. About this clone: Its antigen remains unknown.

The chain employs TRBV7-8 and TRBJ2-1, with D possibly called TRBD1 or TRBD2 (5 bases each). Sequencing was done on a sample of naive CD8+ T cells sorted from blood. This clonotype was sampled from a man between 18 and 29 years old in good health. In DNA form, the CDR3 reads TGTGCCAGCAGCCCCGACCAAGGGGAGAGGGTCAATGAGCAGTTCTTC. Its translation is CASSPDQGERVNEQFF. The full variable domain, completed using reference TRBV7-8 and TRBJ2-1, is GAGVSQSPRYKVAKRGQDVALRCDPISGHVSLFWYQQALGQGPEFLTYFQNEAQLDKSGLPSDRFFAERPEGSVSTLKIQRTQQEDSAVYLCASSPDQGERVNEQFFGPGTRLTVL.